This T cell receptor beta chain was obtained from a study of OX40 agonist ivuxolimab in advanced cancers. Germline V lookup: CDR1 MNHNS, CDR2 SASEGT. The CDR3 length is 14 residues. Between the trimmed V and J ends, which lost 9 bases and 0 bases, there was a span of 13 bases. Sequencing was performed with immunoSEQ multiplex PCR; in TCRdb, only in-frame clones are kept and a portion is missing. The sample holds tens of thousands of clones, 80% to 90% seen once. The sequence was collected from an adult with an advanced solid tumor such as melanoma, head and neck, liver or kidney cancer. The material was CD4+ or CD8+ T cells sorted from blood, obtained in a trial of the OX40 agonist ivuxolimab. V usage is TRBV6-1 and J usage is TRBJ2-3; D is unresolved. CDR3 protein: CASFRSRSTDTQYF. The CDR3 DNA follows: TGTGCCAGTTTTCGATCCAGAAGCACAGATACGCAGTATTTT.